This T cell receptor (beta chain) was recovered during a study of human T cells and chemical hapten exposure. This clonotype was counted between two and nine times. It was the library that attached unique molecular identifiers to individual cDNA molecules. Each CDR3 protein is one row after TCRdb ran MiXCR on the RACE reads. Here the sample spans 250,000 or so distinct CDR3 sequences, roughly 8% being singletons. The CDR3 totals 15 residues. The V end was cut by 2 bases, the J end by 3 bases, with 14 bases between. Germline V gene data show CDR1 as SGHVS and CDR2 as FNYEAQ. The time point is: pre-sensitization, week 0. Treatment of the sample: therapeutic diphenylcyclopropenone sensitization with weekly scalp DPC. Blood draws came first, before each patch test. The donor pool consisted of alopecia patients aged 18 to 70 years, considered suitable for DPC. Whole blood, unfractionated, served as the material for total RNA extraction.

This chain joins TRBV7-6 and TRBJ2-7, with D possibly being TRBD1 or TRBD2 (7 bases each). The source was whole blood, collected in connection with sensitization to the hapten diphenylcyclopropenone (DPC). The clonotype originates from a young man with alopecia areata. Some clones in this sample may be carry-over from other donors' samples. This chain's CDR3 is CASSLFQGGDYEQYF. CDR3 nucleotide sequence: TGTGCCAGCAGCTTATTCCAGGGGGGGGACTACGAGCAGTACTTC.